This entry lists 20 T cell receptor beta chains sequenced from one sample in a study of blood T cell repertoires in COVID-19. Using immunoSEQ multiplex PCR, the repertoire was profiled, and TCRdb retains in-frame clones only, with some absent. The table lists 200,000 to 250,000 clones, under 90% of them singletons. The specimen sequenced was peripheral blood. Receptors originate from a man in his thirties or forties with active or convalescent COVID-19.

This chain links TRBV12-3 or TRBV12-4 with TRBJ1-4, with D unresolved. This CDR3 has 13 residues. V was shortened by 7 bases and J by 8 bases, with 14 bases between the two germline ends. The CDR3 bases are TGTGCCAGCACGAGGGAATCGCGGGAAAAACTGTTTTTT. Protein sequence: CASTRESREKLFF.

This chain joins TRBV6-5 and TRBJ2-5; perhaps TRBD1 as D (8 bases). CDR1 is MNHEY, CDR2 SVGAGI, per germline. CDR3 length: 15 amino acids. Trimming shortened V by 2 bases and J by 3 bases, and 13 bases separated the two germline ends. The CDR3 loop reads CASSYPQGGKETQYF. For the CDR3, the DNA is TGTGCCAGCAGTTACCCACAGGGGGGGAAAGAGACCCAGTACTTC.

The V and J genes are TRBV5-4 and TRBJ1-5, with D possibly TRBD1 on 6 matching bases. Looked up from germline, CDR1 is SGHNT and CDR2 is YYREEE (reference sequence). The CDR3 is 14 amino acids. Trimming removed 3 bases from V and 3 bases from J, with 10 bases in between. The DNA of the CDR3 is TGTGCCAGCAGCTGGCAGGGGATCAATCAGCCCCAGCATTTT. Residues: CASSWQGINQPQHF.

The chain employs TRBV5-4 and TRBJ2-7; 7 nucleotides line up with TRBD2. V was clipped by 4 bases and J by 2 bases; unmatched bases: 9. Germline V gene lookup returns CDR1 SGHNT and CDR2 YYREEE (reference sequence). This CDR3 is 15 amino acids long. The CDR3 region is CASSGRWGGTYEQYF. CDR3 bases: TGTGCCAGCAGCGGCAGGTGGGGGGGGACCTACGAGCAGTACTTC.

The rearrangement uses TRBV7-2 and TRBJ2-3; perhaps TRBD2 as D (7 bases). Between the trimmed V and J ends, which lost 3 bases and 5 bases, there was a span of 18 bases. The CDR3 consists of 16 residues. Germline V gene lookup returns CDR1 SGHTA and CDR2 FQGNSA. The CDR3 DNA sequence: TGTGCCAGCAGCTTGGGGGGGGCCGCTTTAGAAGATACGCAGTATTTT. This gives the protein CASSLGGAALEDTQYF.

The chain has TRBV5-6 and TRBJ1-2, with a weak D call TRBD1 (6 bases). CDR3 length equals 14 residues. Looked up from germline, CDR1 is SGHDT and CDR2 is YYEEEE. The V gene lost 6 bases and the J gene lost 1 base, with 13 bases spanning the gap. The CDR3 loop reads CASTFDRNNYGYTF. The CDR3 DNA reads TGTGCCAGCACCTTTGACAGGAATAACTATGGCTACACCTTC.

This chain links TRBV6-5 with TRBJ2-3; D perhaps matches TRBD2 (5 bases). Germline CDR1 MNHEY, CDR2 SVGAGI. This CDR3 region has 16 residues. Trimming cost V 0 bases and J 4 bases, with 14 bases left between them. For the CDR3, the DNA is TGTGCCAGCAGTTACTCGGTTCAGGTGCGGGCAGATACGCAGTATTTT. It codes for CASSYSVQVRADTQYF.

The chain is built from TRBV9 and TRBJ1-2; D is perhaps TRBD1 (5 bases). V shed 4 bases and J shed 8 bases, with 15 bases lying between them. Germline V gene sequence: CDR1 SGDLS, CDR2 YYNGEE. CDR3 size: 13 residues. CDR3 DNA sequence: TGTGCCAGCAGCCTCACCTCGGGGGGAGGCTACACCTTC. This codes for CASSLTSGGGYTF.

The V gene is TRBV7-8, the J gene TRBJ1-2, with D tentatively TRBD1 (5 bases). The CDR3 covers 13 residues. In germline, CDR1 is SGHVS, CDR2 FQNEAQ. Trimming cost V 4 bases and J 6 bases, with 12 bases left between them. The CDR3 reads CASSSRTTDGYTF. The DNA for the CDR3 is TGTGCCAGCAGCTCGAGGACAACGGATGGCTACACCTTC.

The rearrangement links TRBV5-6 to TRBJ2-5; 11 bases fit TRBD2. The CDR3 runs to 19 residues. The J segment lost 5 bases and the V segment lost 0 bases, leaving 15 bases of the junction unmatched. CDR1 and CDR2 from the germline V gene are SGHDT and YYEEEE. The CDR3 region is CASSLVALASGGPRETQYF. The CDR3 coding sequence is TGTGCCAGCAGCTTGGTCGCATTAGCTAGCGGGGGGCCGCGGGAGACCCAGTACTTC.

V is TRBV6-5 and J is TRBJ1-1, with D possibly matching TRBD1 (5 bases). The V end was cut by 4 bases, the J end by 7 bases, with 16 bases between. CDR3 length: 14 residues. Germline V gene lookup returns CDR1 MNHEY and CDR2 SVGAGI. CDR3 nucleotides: TGTGCCAGCAGTTCTAACAAAGGAGGGGTTGAAGCTTTCTTT. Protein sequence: CASSSNKGGVEAFF.

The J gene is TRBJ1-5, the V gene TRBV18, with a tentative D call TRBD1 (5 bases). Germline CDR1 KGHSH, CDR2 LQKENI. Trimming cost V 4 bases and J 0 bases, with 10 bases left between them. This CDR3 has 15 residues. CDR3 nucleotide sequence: TGTGCCAGCTCACAAACAGGAGATAGCAATCAGCCCCAGCATTTT. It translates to CASSQTGDSNQPQHF.

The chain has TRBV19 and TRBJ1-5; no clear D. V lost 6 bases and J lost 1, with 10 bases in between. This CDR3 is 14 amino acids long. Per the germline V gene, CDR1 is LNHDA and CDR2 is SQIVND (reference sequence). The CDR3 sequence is CASSFGRSNQPQHF. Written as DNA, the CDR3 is TGTGCCAGTAGCTTCGGGAGAAGCAATCAGCCCCAGCATTTT.

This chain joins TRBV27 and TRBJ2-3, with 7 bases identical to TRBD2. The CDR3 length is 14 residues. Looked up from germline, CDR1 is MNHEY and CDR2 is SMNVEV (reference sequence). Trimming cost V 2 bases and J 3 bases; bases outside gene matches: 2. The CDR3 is CASSLLGGTDTQYF. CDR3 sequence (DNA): TGTGCCAGCAGTTTACTCGGGGGGACAGATACGCAGTATTTT.

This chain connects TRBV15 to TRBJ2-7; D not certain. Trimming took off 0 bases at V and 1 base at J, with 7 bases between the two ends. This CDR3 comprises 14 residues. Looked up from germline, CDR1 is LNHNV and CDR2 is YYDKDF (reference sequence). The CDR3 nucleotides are TGTGCCACCAGCAGAGATTTCCCGTCCTACGAGCAGTACTTC. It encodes CATSRDFPSYEQYF.

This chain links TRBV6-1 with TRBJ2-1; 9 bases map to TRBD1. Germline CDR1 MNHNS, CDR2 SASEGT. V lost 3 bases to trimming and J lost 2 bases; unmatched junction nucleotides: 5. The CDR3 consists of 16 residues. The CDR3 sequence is CASSEGQGKPYNEQFF. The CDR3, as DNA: TGTGCCAGCAGTGAGGGACAGGGCAAGCCCTACAATGAGCAGTTCTTC.

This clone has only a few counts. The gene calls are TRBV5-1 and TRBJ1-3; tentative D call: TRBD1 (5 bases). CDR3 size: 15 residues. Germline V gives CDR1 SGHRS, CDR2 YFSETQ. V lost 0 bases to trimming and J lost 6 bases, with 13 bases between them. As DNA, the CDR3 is TGCGCCAGCAGCTTGGGGAGACAGCCTGTAAACACCATATATTTT. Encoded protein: CASSLGRQPVNTIYF.

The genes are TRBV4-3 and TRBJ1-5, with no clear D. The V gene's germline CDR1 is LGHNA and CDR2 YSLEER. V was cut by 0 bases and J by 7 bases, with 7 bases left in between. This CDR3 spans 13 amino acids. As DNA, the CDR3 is TGCGCCAGCAGCCAAGAAACGGGGCAGCCCCAGCATTTT. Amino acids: CASSQETGQPQHF.

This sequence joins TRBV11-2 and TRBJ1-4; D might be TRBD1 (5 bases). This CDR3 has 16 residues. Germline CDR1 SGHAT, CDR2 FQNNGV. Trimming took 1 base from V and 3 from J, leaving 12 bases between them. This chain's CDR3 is CASSLGGGKSNEKLFF. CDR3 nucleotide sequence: TGTGCCAGCAGCTTAGGGGGGGGGAAGTCTAATGAAAAACTGTTTTTT. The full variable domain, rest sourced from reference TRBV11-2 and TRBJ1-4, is EAGVAQSPRYKIIEKRQSVAFWCNPISGHATLYWYQQILGQGPKLLIQFQNNGVVDDSQLPKDRFSAERLKGVDSTLKIQPAKLEDSAVYLCASSLGGGKSNEKLFFGSGTQLSVL.

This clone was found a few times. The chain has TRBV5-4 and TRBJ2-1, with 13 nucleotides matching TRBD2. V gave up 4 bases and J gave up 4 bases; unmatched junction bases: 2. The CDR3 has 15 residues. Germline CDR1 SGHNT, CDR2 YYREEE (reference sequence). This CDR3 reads CASSTLAGGYNEQFF. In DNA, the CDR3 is TGTGCCAGCAGCACACTAGCGGGAGGGTACAATGAGCAGTTCTTC.